This section outlines one T cell receptor (beta chain) sequence together with its context. The data originate from a study of blood T cell repertoires in COVID-19. At the level of the study: Sites in the United States, Italy and Spain provided acute and convalescent COVID-19 samples. Sample material is recorded as cDNA or gDNA derived from T cells, B-cell-depleted T cells, or PBMCs.

Germline V CDR1 and CDR2: LNHNV, YYDKDF (reference sequence). Trimming shortened V by 2 bases and J by 8 bases, and 6 bases separated the two germline ends. The CDR3 totals 12 residues. In the source study's methods: Estimation of nucleated cell counts relied on the amplification of reference gene primers. Sequencing used immunoSEQ multiplex PCR; TCRdb keeps in-frame clones, though not all of them. V, J and clone size derive from that table, while D and trimming were established from the DNA sequence. The table has around 110,000 clones, less than 95% seen once; the top ten hold roughly 2%. The receptor was isolated from a human donor with active COVID-19. The donor label of this sample is uncertain. The rearrangement links TRBV15 to TRBJ1-4, with D unresolved. The sample consisted of peripheral blood. This CDR3 reads CATSRTTEKLFF. In DNA form, the CDR3 reads TGTGCCACCAGCAGAACAACAGAAAAACTGTTTTTT.